Included here is one T cell receptor beta chain sequence, with context. V was clipped by 0 bases and J by 2 bases, with 13 bases between them. CDR3 length: 16 residues. Germline CDR1 SGHVS, CDR2 FQNEAQ. This entry comes from a study of human T cells and chemical hapten exposure. Study background: On about 2 cm by about 2 cm of upper inner arm skin, sensitization was performed with 2% DPC.

Time point reported: patch test 1, 2 weeks after DPC sensitization. Treatment given: therapeutic diphenylcyclopropenone sensitization with weekly scalp DPC. Only after blood had been drawn was each patch test applied. The study's library attached unique molecular identifiers to single cDNA molecules. TCRdb itself ran the RACE reads through MiXCR, one entry per CDR3 protein. The sample yields around 150,000 distinct CDR3 sequences, about 14% seen once. Sequences were derived from whole blood, sampled in connection with sensitization to the hapten diphenylcyclopropenone (DPC). V and J are TRBV7-8 and TRBJ1-2; a possible D gene is TRBD1 (5 bases). The receptor was isolated from a woman younger than 45 with alopecia areata. Some clones in this sample may be carry-over from other donors' samples. For the CDR3, the DNA is TGTGCCAGCAGCTTAGCTGAGGAGACAGCCAACTATGGCTACACCTTC. Amino acid sequence: CASSLAEETANYGYTF.